Below, 10 T cell receptor beta chains from the same sample are listed, as sequenced in a study of cytomegalovirus exposure and HLA in healthy donors. Researchers ran the PCR with 60 Vbeta and 13 Jbeta primers. Profiled with immunoSEQ multiplex PCR; TCRdb holds only in-frame clones, not every one. Altogether 170,000 or so clones are present, roughly 80% being singletons, with the ten largest covering under 15%. The sample comprised PBMCs. All receptors derive from a woman between 45 and 60 years old in good health and CMV-seropositive.

Points on this clone: At one end the junction does not follow the germline gene, possibly because of a read error. DNA for the CDR3: TGTGCCAGCAATTTAAGACCAACAGGTGGTTTCTATGGCTACACCTTC. It codes for CASNLRPTGGFYGYTF. V gene TRBV27 combines with J gene TRBJ1-2; D possibly corresponds to TRBD1 (5 bases). Germline CDR1 reads MNHEY; CDR2 reads SMNVEV (reference sequence). The CDR3 runs to 16 residues.

This chain uses TRBV6-1 with TRBJ1-5; 7 bases match TRBD1. J lost 1 base, V lost 4 bases, and 7 bases had no gene match. From germline, CDR1 is MNHNS and CDR2 SASEGT. The CDR3 contains 16 residues. The DNA for the CDR3 is TGTGCCAGCAGTGCCAGTTCGGGACAGAGCAATCAGCCCCAGCATTTT. Its protein product is CASSASSGQSNQPQHF.

The chain has TRBV28 and TRBJ1-1, with 11 bases aligning to TRBD1. The CDR3 totals 16 residues. From germline, CDR1 is MDHEN and CDR2 SYDVKM. J was trimmed by 5 bases and V by 6 bases; bases with no gene match: 11. The CDR3 DNA reads TGTGCCAGCAGACCCTATAGGGACAGGGGGTATACTGAAGCTTTCTTT. This encodes CASRPYRDRGYTEAFF.

This clone was recorded a few times. This chain joins TRBV9 and TRBJ2-1; 7 nucleotides line up with TRBD2. Germline loops: CDR1 SGDLS, CDR2 YYNGEE. The V gene end was trimmed by 4 bases and the J gene end by 0 bases; junction bases not matched to a gene: 7. The CDR3 totals 16 residues. The CDR3 nucleotides read TGTGCCAGCAGCTCCCAGGGCGGGAGCTCCTACAATGAGCAGTTCTTC. It encodes CASSSQGGSSYNEQFF.

This chain connects TRBV18 to TRBJ2-7, with D unclear. This CDR3 has 13 amino acids. The V end was cut by 6 bases, the J end by 4 bases, with 13 bases between. Germline V gene data show CDR1 as KGHSH and CDR2 as LQKENI. The CDR3 nucleotides read TGTGCCAGCTCCCCTACCCCACTTTACGAGCAGTACTTC. Its protein product is CASSPTPLYEQYF.

The chain employs TRBV5-8 and TRBJ2-7, with 8 bases fitting TRBD1. This CDR3 comprises 12 residues. J lost 6 bases, V lost 5 bases, and 4 bases had no gene match. Germline CDR1 and CDR2: SGHTS and YDEGEE. The CDR3 nucleotides are TGTGCCAGCAGATTCAGGGGGCGCGAGCAGTACTTC. Protein sequence: CASRFRGREQYF.

This rearrangement joins TRBV25-1 to TRBJ1-2, with 8 bases identical to TRBD1. From germline, CDR1 is MGHDK and CDR2 SYGVNS. The CDR3 totals 16 residues. The J segment lost 8 bases and the V segment lost 3 bases, leaving 14 bases of the junction unmatched. Written as DNA, the CDR3 is TGTGCCAGCAGTGATCAAACCATCGACAGGGGTGGAGGCTACACCTTC. Protein: CASSDQTIDRGGGYTF.

The chain is built from TRBV9 and TRBJ2-3, with 10 nucleotides matching TRBD2. The CDR3 is made up of 16 amino acids. V shed 2 bases, J shed 2 bases, and the junction held 5 bases outside the gene matches. Looked up from germline, CDR1 is SGDLS and CDR2 is YYNGEE. The CDR3 loop reads CASSVTAGGSTDTQYF. CDR3 sequence (DNA): TGTGCCAGCAGCGTTACAGCGGGGGGGTCCACAGATACGCAGTATTTT.

The rearrangement joins TRBV6-6 to TRBJ1-4, with 10 bases lining up with TRBD1. The CDR3 is 16 residues long. Trimming at V came to 6 bases and at J to 8 bases, leaving 12 bases not matched to a gene. Per germline, CDR1 MNHNY and CDR2 SVGAGI (reference sequence). DNA of the CDR3: TGTGCCAGCAGGGTAAAAACCGGGACAGGGGAAGAAAAACTGTTTTTT. Translated, it gives CASRVKTGTGEEKLFF.

The chain combines TRBV2 with TRBJ2-5; D gene unclear. The length of the CDR3 is 13 residues. V lost 8 bases and J 11 bases, leaving 21 bases between the germline ends. CDR1 SNHLY and CDR2 FYNNEI come from the germline V gene. This CDR3 reads CASDQTVNLEQYF. The CDR3 bases are TGTGCCAGCGACCAAACGGTGAACTTGGAGCAGTACTTC.